These 3 T cell receptor beta chains share one sample of origin, sequenced in a study of blood T cells in healthy people across ages. Using a J-beta primer mix together with a sample-barcoded 5' primer, a second PCR was run for roughly 6 to 12 cycles. TCRdb reanalysed the 5' RACE reads using MiXCR and keeps one entry per CDR3 protein. The table shows some 1.6 million distinct CDR3 sequences, with about 35% occurring only once. Sequencing was done on a sample of blood. The receptors were gathered from a woman younger than 45 in good health.

The chain joins TRBV19 to TRBJ2-3; D gene unclear. V was shortened by 7 bases and J by 2 bases, with 10 bases between the two germline ends. CDR3 size: 13 residues. Germline assignment: CDR1 LNHDA and CDR2 SQIVND (reference sequence). CDR3 region: CASNQRITDTQYF. The CDR3 DNA reads TGTGCCAGTAACCAGCGAATCACAGATACGCAGTATTTT.

Concerning this clonotype itself: This may arise from a read error, as a much more abundant clone is one base away. This chain joins TRBV7-2 and TRBJ2-1; weak D call: TRBD1 (6 bases). Germline V lookup: CDR1 SGHTA, CDR2 FQGNSA. CDR3 length: 15 residues. CDR3 DNA sequence: TGTGCCAGCAGCTTCGACAGGCTCTCCTACGATGAGCAGTTCTTC. Its protein is CASSFDRLSYDEQFF.

About this clonotype itself: At one boundary the junction diverges from the germline segment, which might be a read error. The rearrangement uses TRBV28 and TRBJ2-4; no clear D. The CDR3 loop spans 15 amino acids. CDR1 and CDR2 (germline): MDHEN, SYDVKM. DNA of the CDR3: TGTGCCAGCGGAAACACACAAATAGCCCAAAACATTCAGTACTTC. It encodes CASGNTQIAQNIQYF.